This T cell receptor beta chain was sequenced in a study of T cells expressing NK-cell markers. Study as a whole: HCMV serostatus: seven of eight sequenced donors positive, one negative.

Study results and caveats: The study found these clonotypes also leading the CD3+CD56-NKG2C+ fraction in a few donors. A range of roughly 1.0-8% of CD8+ T cells consisted of dominant NKG2C+ clonotypes in about six donors.

CDR3 length equals 13 residues. Germline V gene lookup returns CDR1 GTSNPN and CDR2 SVGIG (reference sequence). For TCR beta, cDNA was produced by 5'RACE template switching with UMIs. After re-calling the 5' RACE reads, TCRdb lists one entry per CDR3 protein, DNA absent. The sample is made up of more than 120,000 distinct CDR3 sequences, and the top ten hold approximately 12% of it. As to this clonotype: Its target is unknown.

Sequenced input: blood T cells: a sorted CD56 or NKG2C T cell subset, CD4+ or CD8+ T cells, or bulk PBMC T cells (not recorded which). The chain carries TRBV30 and TRBJ1-1. The source is a man between 18 and 29 years old in good health. CDR3 sequence: CAGQGIANTEAFF.